This T cell receptor (beta chain) was retrieved from a study of OX40 agonist ivuxolimab in advanced cancers. CDR1 is LNHDA, CDR2 SQIVND, per germline (reference sequence). V lost 4 bases, J lost 4 bases, and 8 bases lay in between. The CDR3 length is 13 residues. TCRdb's copy holds only in-frame clones and misses some; the assay was immunoSEQ multiplex PCR. This table has under 95,000 clones, around four fifths appearing once. The V call is TRBV19, the J call TRBJ1-3, with D hard to call. The sequencing used CD4+ or CD8+ T cells sorted from blood, collected in a trial of the OX40 agonist ivuxolimab. This TCR came from an adult with an advanced solid tumor such as melanoma, head and neck, liver or kidney cancer. The CDR3 sequence: CASSSRSGNTIYF. The CDR3 bases are TGTGCCAGTAGTAGCCGGTCCGGAAACACCATATATTTT.